This T cell receptor beta chain is from a study of cytomegalovirus exposure and HLA in healthy donors. The CDR3 runs 13 residues. After removal of 6 bases from V and 4 bases from J, the junction contained 5 bases not matched to a gene. CDR1 MGHRA and CDR2 YSYEKL come from the germline V gene. Use of 60 Vbeta and 13 Jbeta primers characterized the PCR. Profiled with immunoSEQ multiplex PCR; TCRdb holds only in-frame clones, not every one. The sample has about 200,000 clones; 75% to 85% are singletons. Sequencing was done on a sample of PBMCs. The TCR originated in a woman aged 35 to 49 in good health and CMV-seronegative. V and J are TRBV4-1 and TRBJ1-2; 7 bases are a match to TRBD1. The CDR3 reads CASSPGTAYGYTF. Written as DNA, the CDR3 is TGCGCCAGCAGTCCTGGGACAGCCTATGGCTACACCTTC.